These 21 T cell receptor beta chains were all obtained from the same sample, sequenced in a study of T cell responses to AZD1222 COVID-19 vaccine. Produced via immunoSEQ multiplex PCR; TCRdb's table is partial and in-frame only. The sample gives approximately 99,000 clones, about 86% of which show up once; around 3.2% is in the top ten. The sequences come from peripheral blood, collected on day 0 of AZD1222 vaccination. All receptors derive from an adult in good health.

J is TRBJ1-2 and V is TRBV30; D possibly corresponds to TRBD1 (6 bases). With 0 bases removed from V and 8 bases from J, the gap between germline ends came to 13 bases. Germline CDR1 and CDR2: GTSNPN and SVGIG (reference sequence). The CDR3 loop spans 13 amino acids. CDR3 bases: TGTGCCTGGAGTGTGGAGGGGGACTGGGGCTACACCTTC. Translation gives CAWSVEGDWGYTF.

The chain uses TRBV2 and TRBJ2-1; 8 nucleotides align to TRBD2. The CDR3 extends over 16 amino acids. J gave up 9 bases and V 7 bases, and 17 bases lay outside the gene matches. Germline V gives CDR1 SNHLY, CDR2 FYNNEI. This CDR3 reads CASNPGGSRESTEQFF. CDR3 nucleotide sequence: TGTGCCAGCAACCCGGGGGGGTCTAGAGAATCAACTGAGCAGTTCTTC.

This chain joins TRBV6-5 and TRBJ1-5; 7 bases match TRBD1. The CDR3 consists of 13 residues. The germline V gene has CDR1 MNHEY and CDR2 SVGAGI. Trimming took 6 bases from V and 5 from J; bases not matched to a gene: 4. CDR3 region: CASRTTGDQPQHF. DNA for the CDR3: TGTGCCAGCAGAACCACAGGGGATCAGCCCCAGCATTTT.

A few counts support this clone. The chain couples TRBV10-3 to TRBJ1-3; the match to TRBD1 covers 7 bases. The CDR3 consists of 17 residues. V lost 2 bases, J lost 0 bases, and 7 bases stayed unmatched. Germline CDR1 ENHRY, CDR2 SYGVKD. The CDR3 is CAISEPQGSSSGNTIYF. CDR3 nucleotide sequence: TGTGCCATCAGTGAGCCACAGGGGTCGAGCTCTGGAAACACCATATATTTT.

In its sample, this clone was seen a few times. The junction departs from the called germline gene at one end, perhaps through a read error. The V call is TRBV11-3, the J call TRBJ1-1, with no clear D. CDR3 length: 13 residues. Germline V gene sequence: CDR1 SGHNT, CDR2 YENEEA. The CDR3, as DNA: TGTGCCAGCAGCTTAGATGGGAACAGTGAAGCTTTCTTT. Translated: CASSLDGNSEAFF.

Note on this clone: Other DNA sequences in the sample encode the same CDR3. This sequence joins TRBV9 and TRBJ1-4; possible D gene TRBD1, 5 bases. From germline, CDR1 is SGDLS and CDR2 YYNGEE. Trimming left V 2 bases short and J 0 bases short, with 5 bases between. The CDR3 runs 14 residues. CDR3 region: CASSVGATNEKLFF. The DNA for the CDR3 is TGTGCCAGCAGCGTGGGGGCAACTAATGAAAAACTGTTTTTT.

This chain links TRBV2 with TRBJ1-5; D is unresolved. The CDR3 runs 15 residues. The V end lost 9 bases, the J end lost 0 bases, and 15 bases lay between the germline ends. The germline CDR1 and CDR2 sequences are SNHLY and FYNNEI. The CDR3 here is CASSTDPFSNQPQHF. CDR3 in DNA: TGTGCCAGTTCTACAGATCCGTTTAGCAATCAGCCCCAGCATTTT.

This clone showed up just once. V is TRBV10-3 and J is TRBJ2-1; 10 nucleotides align to TRBD2. In germline, CDR1 is ENHRY, CDR2 SYGVKD. V was pared by 6 bases and J by 8 bases, with 7 bases of the junction left unmatched. The CDR3 has 14 residues. This CDR3 is CAISKRGGRDEQFF. CDR3 sequence (DNA): TGTGCCATCAGCAAGCGGGGGGGCCGGGATGAGCAGTTCTTC.

This chain joins TRBV10-3 and TRBJ2-6, with 12 positions matching TRBD1. V lost 8 bases and J lost 2; bases outside the gene matches: 7. CDR3 length: 17 residues. Germline values: CDR1 ENHRY, CDR2 SYGVKD. The CDR3 nucleotides are TGTGCCATCGGAATTGGGACAGGGGGCGCTGGGGCCAACGTCCTGACTTTC. Protein sequence: CAIGIGTGGAGANVLTF.

The rearrangement links TRBV12-3 or TRBV12-4 to TRBJ2-4; tentatively, D is TRBD1 or TRBD2 (5 bases each). The CDR3 loop spans 11 amino acids. The V end lost 1 base, the J end lost 13 bases, and 8 bases lay between the germline ends. This chain's CDR3 is CASSLGGVQYF. The CDR3 nucleotides are TGTGCCAGCAGTTTAGGAGGGGTGCAGTACTTC.

The V call is TRBV19, the J call TRBJ2-7, with 12 bases fitting TRBD2. The CDR3 loop spans 15 amino acids. The V gene's germline CDR1 is LNHDA and CDR2 SQIVND (reference sequence). Unmatched junction bases numbered 6, after V lost 6 bases and J lost 3 bases. This chain's CDR3 is CASSQTSGSRYEQYF. In nucleotides, the CDR3 is TGTGCCAGTAGCCAGACTAGCGGGAGCCGCTACGAGCAGTACTTC. The full variable domain, rest sourced from reference TRBV19 and TRBJ2-7, is DGGITQSPKYLFRKEGQNVTLSCEQNLNHDAMYWYRQDPGQGLRLIYYSQIVNDFQKGDIAEGYSVSREKKESFPLTVTSAQKNPTAFYLCASSQTSGSRYEQYFGPGTRLTVT.

The CDR3 loop is CATSRDLASGYSYEQYF. CDR3 DNA sequence: TGTGCCACCAGCAGAGATCTGGCTAGCGGATACTCCTACGAGCAGTACTTC. This sequence joins TRBV15 and TRBJ2-7, with 7 bases lining up with TRBD2. Germline V gene data show CDR1 as LNHNV and CDR2 as YYDKDF (reference sequence). The CDR3 runs 17 residues. The junction had 8 bases not matched to a gene; V was cut back by 0 bases and J by 0 bases.

CDR3 coding DNA: TGTGCCACCAGTGAAGGGACAGGGGTGGAGACCCAGTACTTC. Translated, it gives CATSEGTGVETQYF. The chain recombines TRBV24-1 with TRBJ2-5; 10 bases are a match to TRBD1. Germline V gene sequence: CDR1 KGHDR, CDR2 SFDVKD. Trimming at V came to 4 bases and at J to 5 bases, leaving 3 bases not matched to a gene. CDR3 size: 14 residues.

The chain combines TRBV12-3 or TRBV12-4 with TRBJ1-2; D is unresolved. V was pared by 8 bases and J by 0 bases, with 7 bases between. This CDR3 contains 12 residues. In DNA, the CDR3 is TGTGCCAGCCAAGGACCTAACTATGGCTACACCTTC. Translation: CASQGPNYGYTF.

V and J are TRBV28 and TRBJ1-5; a possible D gene is TRBD1 (6 bases). Germline V gene lookup returns CDR1 MDHEN and CDR2 SYDVKM. The length of the CDR3 is 14 residues. CDR3 sequence reads: CACVGGRSNQPQHF. In DNA, the CDR3 is TGTGCTTGTGTGGGGGGCCGTAGCAATCAGCCCCAGCATTTT.

The V call is TRBV10-1, the J call TRBJ1-5; possible D gene TRBD1, 5 bases. V was cut by 9 bases and J by 6 bases, with 12 bases left in between. The CDR3 has 12 residues. Germline CDR1 reads WNHNN; CDR2 reads SYGVQD (reference sequence). Here the CDR3 DNA reads TGCGCCAGTTCGGTCGGGGGTCAGCCCCAGCATTTT. Translation: CASSVGGQPQHF.

CDR3 in amino acids: CASSPRDGDPNTEAFF. The CDR3 DNA reads TGTGCCAGCAGTCCTCGGGACGGTGATCCGAACACTGAAGCTTTCTTT. The chain is built from TRBV27 and TRBJ1-1; D might be TRBD1 (5 bases). The germline V and J ends were trimmed by 5 bases and 1 base, with 17 bases remaining between them. The V gene's germline CDR1 is MNHEY and CDR2 SMNVEV (reference sequence). This CDR3 region has 16 residues.

The rearrangement uses TRBV3-1 (or the pseudogene TRBV3-2) and TRBJ1-6, with D tentatively TRBD1 (5 bases). The CDR3 length is 16 residues. Germline V lookup: CDR1 LGHDT, CDR2 YNNKEL (reference sequence). Trimming took off 0 bases at V and 7 bases at J, with 13 bases between the two ends. The CDR3 DNA sequence: TGTGCCAGCAGCCAAGATCAGCAGGGATGGAATTCACCCCTCCACTTT. This gives the protein CASSQDQQGWNSPLHF.

The rearrangement uses TRBV6-5 and TRBJ1-6; 7 bases are shared with TRBD1. The CDR3 has 15 residues. V trimming: 6 bases; J trimming: 4 bases; junction bases outside the gene matches: 6. CDR1 is MNHEY, CDR2 SVGAGI, per germline. CDR3 DNA: TGTGCCAGCAGCTCGACAGGGAGGTATAATTCACCCCTCCACTTT. Translation gives CASSSTGRYNSPLHF.

This clone showed up just a few times. The chain couples TRBV4-1 to TRBJ1-1; 8 nucleotides align to TRBD1. V trimming: 3 bases; J trimming: 4 bases; junction bases outside the gene matches: 7. Looked up from germline, CDR1 is MGHRA and CDR2 is YSYEKL. The CDR3 sequence is 15 residues long. This CDR3 is CASSQLQGVGTEAFF. The DNA of the CDR3 is TGCGCCAGCAGCCAGCTACAGGGGGTGGGCACTGAAGCTTTCTTT.

This clone appeared a single time. The same CDR3 also results from other DNA sequences found in this sample. The J gene is TRBJ2-2, the V gene TRBV6-5; 7 bases are shared with TRBD2. The CDR3 runs 16 residues. Germline V gene lookup returns CDR1 MNHEY and CDR2 SVGAGI. Germline trimming cut 0 bases from V and 4 bases from J; bases unmatched to any gene: 5. The CDR3 sequence: CASSYSGGVGTGELFF. DNA for the CDR3: TGTGCCAGCAGTTACTCGGGAGGGGTTGGCACCGGGGAGCTGTTTTTT.